The clone carrying this T cell receptor (beta chain) has a single count. The data stem from a study of T cell responses to AZD1222 COVID-19 vaccine. The method was immunoSEQ multiplex PCR; TCRdb's version includes in-frame clones alone and lacks a portion of them. The data contain 180,000 or so clones, 70% to 90% of them singletons. The germline V gene has CDR1 MDHEN and CDR2 SYDVKM. This CDR3 region has 13 residues. Unmatched junction bases numbered 8, after V lost 10 bases and J lost 6 bases. The starting material was peripheral blood, obtained on day 0 of AZD1222 vaccination. This chain uses TRBV28 with TRBJ2-1, with 8 bases lining up with TRBD2. This sequence originates from an adult in good health. The CDR3 reads CATVVAGSNEQFF. CDR3 coding DNA: TGTGCCACAGTGGTAGCGGGAAGCAATGAGCAGTTCTTC.